The present entry profiles one TCR beta chain with its context. Its antigen is as yet unknown. The primer mix had 60 V beta and 13 J beta primers. Method: immunoSEQ multiplex PCR; TCRdb's copy keeps in-frame clones and lacks some. The table records approximately 22,000 clones, around 79% of them present only once. The data originate from a study of glioma-infiltrating T cells after dendritic cell vaccination. Points from the study as a whole: The cohort had few patients with full blood and tumor sets.

This receptor was taken from a human donor with glioblastoma. Sequenced here: blood, sampled before dendritic cell vaccination.

DNA for the CDR3: TGTGCCAGTAGTATAAGCCGGCCCCAGGATGGCTACACCTTC. This gives the protein CASSISRPQDGYTF. The chain couples TRBV19 to TRBJ1-2; no firm D call. V lost 2 bases to trimming and J lost 6 bases, with 13 bases between them. Germline values: CDR1 LNHDA, CDR2 SQIVND (reference sequence). The CDR3 has 14 residues.